The 16 T cell receptor beta chains listed next were all sequenced from one sample in a study of brain T cells in children with intractable seizures. Produced via immunoSEQ multiplex PCR; TCRdb's table is partial and in-frame only. The table lists roughly 64,000 clones, 90% to 97% of them singletons. Specimen: peripheral blood, collected at surgery. The origin of the receptors is a boy under two years old with focal cortical dysplasia and intractable seizures.

The chain links TRBV18 to TRBJ2-6; tentatively, D is TRBD2 (6 bases). Trimming took 8 bases from V and 1 from J, leaving 18 bases between them. CDR1 is KGHSH and CDR2 is LQKENI in the germline V gene. This CDR3 contains 17 residues. The CDR3 DNA is TGTGCCAGCCCGGAGCGGGTGGTCGGGTCTGGGGCCAACGTCCTGACTTTC. Its translation: CASPERVVGSGANVLTF.

This chain uses TRBV5-1 with TRBJ2-5; D remains ambiguous. The V gene lost 1 base and the J gene lost 3 bases, with 4 bases spanning the gap. Germline V lookup: CDR1 SGHRS, CDR2 YFSETQ. The CDR3 is 12 amino acids. Here the CDR3 reads CASSLREETQYF. The CDR3 nucleotides read TGCGCCAGCAGCTTGAGGGAAGAGACCCAGTACTTC.

V usage is TRBV7-9 and J usage is TRBJ2-1; a weak D match, TRBD2 (6 bases). Germline V gene sequence: CDR1 SEHNR, CDR2 FQNEAQ (reference sequence). This CDR3 is built from 17 residues. Trimming took 1 base from V and 2 from J, leaving 15 bases between them. The CDR3 reads CASSLGSGAGPYNEQFF. In nucleotides, the CDR3 is TGTGCCAGCAGCTTAGGTAGTGGGGCGGGGCCCTACAATGAGCAGTTCTTC.

This rearrangement joins TRBV6-4 to TRBJ1-4; possibly TRBD1 for D (5 bases). Per the germline V gene, CDR1 is MRHNA and CDR2 is SNTAGT. Trimming removed 5 bases at V and 8 bases at J, with 12 bases between. The CDR3 runs 13 residues. The CDR3 coding sequence is TGTGCCAGCAGTCGACAGAATGGCGAAAAACTGTTTTTT. Protein sequence: CASSRQNGEKLFF.

This clone was seen only once. This chain's CDR3 is CASSQPIAGSGETQYF. DNA of the CDR3: TGTGCCAGCAGCCAGCCCATAGCGGGAAGCGGGGAGACCCAGTACTTC. This sequence joins TRBV3-1 (or the pseudogene TRBV3-2) and TRBJ2-5; TRBD2 matches at 8 bases. V lost 3 bases to trimming and J lost 5 bases; unmatched junction nucleotides: 11. CDR1 LGHDT and CDR2 YNNKEL come from the germline V gene (reference sequence). The CDR3 sequence is 16 residues long.

V is TRBV7-2 and J is TRBJ2-3; 7 bases are a match to TRBD2. This CDR3 region has 13 residues. Germline values: CDR1 SGHTA, CDR2 FQGNSA. V was pared by 1 base and J by 6 bases, with 1 base of the junction left unmatched. The CDR3 region is CASSLVGGDTQYF. CDR3 nucleotide sequence: TGTGCCAGCAGCTTAGTGGGAGGGGATACGCAGTATTTT.

The chain employs TRBV9 and TRBJ2-6; the D gene could be TRBD1 or TRBD2 (5 bases each). The ends were cut back, 0 bases at V and 1 base at J, with 17 bases in the middle. The CDR3 is 19 amino acids. From germline, CDR1 is SGDLS and CDR2 YYNGEE. CDR3: CASSVARGRRNSGANVLTF. The CDR3 DNA follows: TGTGCCAGCAGCGTAGCTCGGGGCAGGAGGAATTCTGGGGCCAACGTCCTGACTTTC.

The chain joins TRBV5-1 to TRBJ2-1; perhaps TRBD2 as D (6 bases). This CDR3 comprises 15 residues. CDR1 is SGHRS and CDR2 is YFSETQ in the germline V gene. The V and J ends lost 2 bases and 9 bases respectively, with 18 bases between them. The CDR3 DNA is TGCGCCAGCAGCTTTAATCCGGGACTCCCGGCTGAGCAGTTCTTC. Protein sequence: CASSFNPGLPAEQFF.

This clone was recorded once. The rearrangement links TRBV27 to TRBJ1-4; D possibly corresponds to TRBD1 (5 bases). The CDR3 sequence is 15 residues long. Germline values: CDR1 MNHEY, CDR2 SMNVEV (reference sequence). Trimming stripped 5 bases from V and 3 bases from J, with 13 bases between. CDR3 coding DNA: TGTGCCAGCAGTGGCTTGGGAGGGGCTAATGAAAAACTGTTTTTT. Amino acid sequence: CASSGLGGANEKLFF.

The V gene is TRBV29-1, the J gene TRBJ2-7, with D perhaps matching TRBD1 or TRBD2 (6 bases each). The CDR3 contains 16 residues. V shed 5 bases and J shed 3 bases, with 23 bases lying between them. Germline loops: CDR1 SQVTM, CDR2 ANQGSEA. The CDR3 is CSVTGGHFPQIYEQYF. The CDR3 DNA follows: TGCAGCGTTACCGGGGGCCATTTCCCCCAAATCTACGAGCAGTACTTC.

This sequence joins TRBV3-1 (or the pseudogene TRBV3-2) and TRBJ2-1; 12 nucleotides match TRBD2. Germline-derived CDR1 and CDR2 are LGHDT and YNNKEL (reference sequence). Trimming removed 0 bases from V and 7 bases from J; junction bases left unmatched: 13. The CDR3 has 19 residues. CDR3: CASSQDLAGGPFFGNEQFF. CDR3 bases: TGTGCCAGCAGCCAAGATCTAGCGGGGGGGCCGTTTTTTGGTAATGAGCAGTTCTTC.

The V gene is TRBV6-5, the J gene TRBJ2-3; 8 positions agree with TRBD1. Per germline, CDR1 MNHEY and CDR2 SVGAGI. The junction had 7 bases not matched to a gene; V was cut back by 0 bases and J by 5 bases. The CDR3 is made up of 16 amino acids. CDR3 DNA: TGTGCCAGCAGTTACTCGAGCCAGGGGGCGGGAGATACGCAGTATTTT. Translating it yields CASSYSSQGAGDTQYF.

The rearrangement uses TRBV7-8 and TRBJ2-3; D unclear. Germline CDR1 reads SGHVS; CDR2 reads FQNEAQ. This CDR3 contains 14 residues. V lost 1 base and J 1 base, leaving 6 bases between the germline ends. The CDR3 nucleotides are TGTGCCAGCAGCTTAGGTTGGGGCACAGATACGCAGTATTTT. Its protein product is CASSLGWGTDTQYF.

The sample holds one count of this clone. The gene calls are TRBV24-1 and TRBJ2-3, with 7 bases identical to TRBD1. This CDR3 spans 19 amino acids. Germline trimming cut 5 bases from V and 1 base from J; bases unmatched to any gene: 17. Germline assignment: CDR1 KGHDR and CDR2 SFDVKD. The CDR3 nucleotides are TGTGCCACCAGTGCACTTACAGGGGTGATAGCCCCTTGCACAGATACGCAGTATTTT. It translates to CATSALTGVIAPCTDTQYF.

This sequence joins TRBV12-3 or TRBV12-4 and TRBJ1-1; no firm D call. The CDR3 runs to 12 residues. The V and J ends lost 3 bases and 2 bases respectively, with 4 bases between them. The CDR3 spells CASSFSNTEAFF. The CDR3 region has the DNA TGTGCCAGCAGTTTCAGTAACACTGAAGCTTTCTTT.

The chain uses TRBV3-1 (or the pseudogene TRBV3-2) and TRBJ1-3; D gene ambiguous. CDR3 length: 12 amino acids. Trimming left V 3 bases short and J 4 bases short, with 4 bases between. CDR1 LGHDT and CDR2 YNNKEL come from the germline V gene (reference sequence). CDR3 bases: TGTGCCAGCAGCCACCAAGGAAACACCATATATTTT. Translated, it gives CASSHQGNTIYF.